This T cell receptor beta chain was observed in a study of tumor and adjacent non-tumor tissue in lung cancer. The CDR3 covers 17 residues. CDR1 SGHKS and CDR2 YYEKEE come from the germline V gene (reference sequence). Three rounds of nested PCR, following a modified ARM-PCR protocol, produced the TCRbeta library. In TCRdb, the multiplex PCR reads were re-called with MiXCR into one record per CDR3 protein. The repertoire includes 60,000 to 85,000 distinct CDR3 sequences, approximately 79% of them detected once, and roughly 14% sits in the top ten. RNA was extracted from bulk tissue without any cell sorting. A remark on this clonotype: At one of its ends the junction is not consistent with the germline gene, which may arise from a read error.

This TCR came from a woman between 45 and 60 years old with non-small cell lung cancer. V and J are TRBV5-5 and TRBJ2-7; no clear D. The sequencing input was lung tumor tissue. The CDR3 DNA is TGTGCAAGCAACTTGGCACCCGGCGAAGTTGTAACCTACGAGCAGTACTTC. Amino acid sequence: CASNLAPGEVVTYEQYF.